The rows below give T cell receptor beta chains drawn from one sample of a study of shared clonotypes between healthy human individuals. The table came from immunoSEQ multiplex PCR; TCRdb's copy has only in-frame clones and leaves some out. The sample records millions of clones, 95% being singletons. Sequenced material: naive CD4+ T cells sorted from blood. The receptors shown here come from a man aged 18 to 30 in good health. The CDR3 runs from the conserved cysteine through the conserved F or W.

j_call v_call cdr3_aa
TRBJ2-7 TRBV28 CASSALRTANSYEQYF
TRBJ2-3 TRBV5-1 CASSSGLQAAPTDTQYF
TRBJ2-3 TRBV5-1 CASSFWGSGTDTQYF
TRBJ2-7 TRBV2 CASRSSGSSYEQYF
TRBJ2-7 TRBV7-9 CASSLSAPEQYF
TRBJ2-2 TRBV11-2 CASSLALSGRPNTGELFF
TRBJ1-5 TRBV19 CASSIGVGDQPQHF
TRBJ2-7 TRBV11-2 CASSPSSIGTSVNYEQYF
TRBJ2-7 TRBV6-1 CASSAFPGQSYEQYF
TRBJ1-2 TRBV19 CASRGQGSYGYTF
TRBJ2-1 TRBV5-1 CASSLAEPGSNEQFF
TRBJ2-5 TRBV2 CASSGGVYQETQYF
TRBJ2-4 TRBV4-1 CASSQPREGVAKNIQYF
TRBJ2-7 TRBV5-6 CASSLEVRRGYEQYF
TRBJ2-1 TRBV30 CAWSVRLANEQFF
TRBJ2-3 TRBV4-1 CASSPPPGTSGRGTDTQYF
TRBJ2-2 TRBV2 CASSGAIRGAGELFF
TRBJ2-1 TRBV5-6 CASSPDGWGYNEQFF
TRBJ2-5 TRBV5-1 CASSLDNQETQYF
TRBJ1-5 TRBV30 CAWSVLRGNQPQHF
TRBJ1-3 TRBV6-5 CASSYRDSGNTIYF
TRBJ1-1 TRBV7-2 CASSYLTGANTEAFF
TRBJ2-7 TRBV4-2 CASSQEGLANSYEQYF
TRBJ2-7 TRBV6-6 CASSAGQGRYF
TRBJ2-5 TRBV5-4 CASSVSGRADETQYF